What follows is one TCR beta chain and its context. CDR1 SGDLS and CDR2 YYNGEE come from the germline V gene. Trimming left V 2 bases short and J 5 bases short, with 16 bases between. The CDR3 is made up of 16 amino acids. Profiled with immunoSEQ multiplex PCR; TCRdb holds only in-frame clones, not every one. The profile shows roughly 310,000 clones, 90% of them singletons. This record comes from a study of blood T cell repertoires in COVID-19. The clonotype was recovered from a man in his sixties who had recovered from COVID-19. The V and J genes are TRBV9 and TRBJ1-4; no definite D call. The sample taken for sequencing was PBMCs or T cells enriched from blood (not recorded which). CDR3 residues: CASSVSPVPWNEKLFF. Written as DNA, the CDR3 is TGTGCCAGCAGCGTCTCACCGGTCCCTTGGAATGAAAAACTGTTTTTT.